This TCR beta chain was identified during a study of CD8 T cells in ankylosing spondylitis. The CDR3 is 14 amino acids. In germline, CDR1 is MNHEY, CDR2 SMNVEV (reference sequence). Between the trimmed V and J ends, which lost 5 bases and 4 bases, there was a span of 12 bases. Findings of the study overall: Reactive arthritis synovial fluid and blood previously showed some of these motif variants. Peripheral blood samples showed relatively rare disease-linked clones, and these clones were CD8+. Enrichment of disease-linked clones was reportedly significant in matched ankylosing spondylitis synovial fluid.

Researchers built TCR beta libraries using quantitative 5'-RACE with molecular barcodes. TCRdb reanalysed the 5' RACE reads using MiXCR and keeps one entry per CDR3 protein. Of about 360,000 distinct CDR3 sequences listed, approximately 20% are singletons. Concerning this clonotype: Its antigen is currently unknown.

This receptor was taken from a male donor with ankylosing spondylitis or in good health (not recorded which). Sequencing used blood, either unsorted or a sorted T cell fraction (not recorded which). The rearrangement links TRBV27 to TRBJ2-1; a possible D gene is TRBD2 (5 bases). The CDR3 DNA reads as TGTGCCAGCAGTCGGTTAGAGGGTTACAATGAGCAGTTCTTC. Protein: CASSRLEGYNEQFF.